Sequencing of this TCR beta chain was carried out in a study of blood T cell repertoires in COVID-19. Measured with immunoSEQ multiplex PCR; TCRdb has only the in-frame clones, and not every one. Among around 480,000 clones, about 91% were seen once, and the ten largest hold about 12%. V lost 0 bases and J 5 bases, leaving 11 bases between the germline ends. The CDR3 is made up of 14 amino acids. Germline V gene sequence: CDR1 SGDLS, CDR2 YYNGEE. The sequenced material came from peripheral blood. The clonotype was recovered from a woman aged 45 to 65 with COVID-19, enrolled during active disease. The gene calls are TRBV9 and TRBJ1-1, with a possible D match to TRBD1 (5 bases). For the CDR3, the DNA is TGTGCCAGCAGCGTAGCGGGCAGGGTTACTGAAGCTTTCTTT. It yields the protein CASSVAGRVTEAFF.